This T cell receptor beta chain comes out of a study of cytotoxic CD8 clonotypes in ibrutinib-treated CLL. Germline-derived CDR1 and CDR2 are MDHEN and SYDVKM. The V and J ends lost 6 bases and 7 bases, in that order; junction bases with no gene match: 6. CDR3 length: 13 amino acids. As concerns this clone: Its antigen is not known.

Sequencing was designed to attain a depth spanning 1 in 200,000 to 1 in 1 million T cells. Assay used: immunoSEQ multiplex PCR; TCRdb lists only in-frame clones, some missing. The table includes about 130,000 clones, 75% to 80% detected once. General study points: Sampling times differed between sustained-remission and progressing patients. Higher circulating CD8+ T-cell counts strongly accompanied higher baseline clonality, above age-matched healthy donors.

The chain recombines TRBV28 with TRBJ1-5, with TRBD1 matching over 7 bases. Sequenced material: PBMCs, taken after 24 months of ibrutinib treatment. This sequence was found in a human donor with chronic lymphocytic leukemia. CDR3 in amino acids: CASRGPGGQPQHF. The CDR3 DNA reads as TGTGCCAGCAGGGGGCCAGGGGGACAGCCCCAGCATTTT.